The TCR beta chain under discussion was sequenced for a study of shared clonotypes between healthy human individuals (dated by TCRdb to about 2020). About the investigation overall: Two women and a few men aged 18 to 49 years were included in the cohort. To estimate repertoire size and how much clonotypes are shared between individuals, the study performed deep sequencing of blood TCR repertoires from about five healthy adults. Between about 0.94 and 8.9 billion PBMCs per donor were obtained by leukapheresis. Different laboratories and diverse techniques were used to prepare libraries and sequence TCR repertoires, to increase sequencing depth and limit assay-specific biases. Per donor, three plates each were used for CD4 naive and CD4 memory, two for CD8 naive, and one for CD8 memory.

Donors were healthy HIV-negative adults with no recently reported acute infections or vaccinations. Only Caucasian adults living in Nashville, Tennessee, USA were represented among the donors. Magnetic negative selection was used to enrich CD4+ T cells, after which naive cells were positively selected on CD45RA and the negative fraction became the memory subset. Blood was obtained by leukapheresis, after which PBMCs were separated by Ficoll-Histopaque density gradient centrifugation and cryopreserved in liquid nitrogen vapor phase. Analytical flow cytometry was used to check the purity and quantity of every magnetically sorted T cell population. Genomic DNA was isolated from every sorted fraction and measured by UV absorbance on a Nanodrop 2000c. Using the deep immunoSEQ assay, TCR CDR3 regions were amplified from genomic DNA by multiplex PCR. Extracted genomic DNA from each cell subset was distributed evenly across all wells of several immunoSEQ 96-well plates, and each plate was treated as a replicate. For sorted subsets, each replicate PCR was loaded with 200 ng genomic DNA, equivalent to roughly 30,000 T cell genomes. Purified libraries were quantified with a Qubit 3.0 fluorometer, sized on a Bioanalyzer 2100, and re-quantified with the KAPA Library Quantification kit. A separate single-read 150-cycle Illumina NextSeq 550 flow cell was used to sequence each immunoSEQ 96-well plate. As for the original processing: Because only junctional sequences without quality scores were contained in the immunoSEQ output, filtering matching that applied to full-length reads could not be performed. Sequences were annotated with PyIR, a Python wrapper for IgBLAST v1.9, using IMGT germline references to assign V/J genes and CDR3. Any read was removed if the V/J assignment was weak (E-value above 1e-6), the CDR3 was missing, or the read contained stop codons, out-of-frame junctions, or ambiguous translated residues. V3J clonotypes were defined as sequences sharing the same inferred V gene, J gene, and CDR3 amino acid sequence. Percentage overlap between repertoires was calculated by dividing the number of shared unique clonotypes by the size of the smaller repertoire. Repertoire richness was assessed with RTK rarefaction, the Chao1 estimator, and Recon v2.1 estimates of unobserved clonotypes. Generation probabilities for all TCRbeta clonotypes obtained by the gDNA method from four donors were computed using OLGA. The immuneACCESS repertoire file appears here via TCRdb, limited to in-frame rearrangements. These files lack a portion of the clones; in checked studies, under half of the deficit traces to unresolved V genes, and the cause of the others is not known. V and J calls and clone size are as listed in that table; D and trimming were resolved from the DNA. This sample gives roughly 1,000,000 clones in total; approximately 80% of them show up just once. In total, the top ten clones hold 0.6% to 0.75% of the sample.

What the work shows at the level of the full study, not this receptor alone: Rarefaction of sorted-subset datasets indicated incomplete sequencing despite the large sequencing depth. Based on pairwise subsampling, the degree of clonotype sharing among donors was expected to be affected by sequencing depth. Sampling was limited to blood, and TCR repertoires in tissue likely differ from TCR repertoires in blood. Clonotypes shared by all four sorted-subset donors showed higher generation probabilities than non-shared clonotypes. Sharing across a few donors was observed for approximately 5% of naive CD4, 3% to 4% of naive CD8, 2.3% of memory CD4, and roughly 0.43% of memory CD8 clonotypes. Estimated clonotype richness was generally larger for naive than for memory subsets. The genetic and exposure-history diversity represented was limited by the small number of donors.

Remarks on this clone: Its antigen is not yet known. Qualities for individual bases were not recorded, and no much larger clone is one base off.

CDR1 SEHNR and CDR2 FQNEAQ were looked up in the germline V gene (reference sequence). Relative to germline, V is 2 bases shorter and J is 9 bases shorter, with 5 bases between their ends. The CDR3, from cysteine to phenylalanine, totals 11 residues. Of all the DNA, just the CDR3 is kept, 33 bases in frame from base 1. Sequenced input: memory CD4+ T cells from PBMCs. The cell subset or site label corresponds to: CD45RA-negative fraction. This TCR came from a man younger than 35 in good health. Some clones in this sample may be carry-over from other donors' samples. The chain was built from TRBV7-9 and TRBJ2-1, with no confident D gene call. The CDR3 has the sequence CASSLYFEQFF. The nucleotides read TGTGCCAGCAGCTTATATTTTGAGCAGTTCTTC.